Listed below are T cell receptor beta chains from one sample, sequenced in a study of blood T cell repertoires in COVID-19. The protocol was immunoSEQ multiplex PCR, while the TCRdb copy is restricted to in-frame clones and leaves out a portion. The sample carries fewer than 250,000 clones, about four fifths recorded once. The sequenced sample consisted of peripheral blood. These receptors were taken from a woman aged 80 or over with acute or convalescent COVID-19. The CDR3 runs from the conserved cysteine through the conserved F or W. The order of the fields is J gene, D gene, V gene, clone size, CDR3 protein, CDR3 DNA. D genes are given only for firm matches. For some rows the clone size is stated as once, few or many, or as a class when expanded; others skip it.

TRBJ1-5 . TRBV18 . CASSQGGGVQPQHF TGTGCCAGCTCACAAGGTGGAGGGGTCCAGCCCCAGCATTTT
TRBJ2-2 . TRBV24-1 . CATGGWTGELFF TGTGCCACCGGGGGGTGGACCGGGGAGCTGTTTTTT
TRBJ2-7 TRBD1 TRBV7-2 . CANSPRTGKDEQYF TGTGCCAACAGCCCCCGGACAGGGAAGGACGAGCAGTACTTC
TRBJ2-3 . TRBV10-1 . CASSESSGITDTQYF TGCGCCAGCAGTGAGTCTAGCGGAATCACAGATACGCAGTATTTT
TRBJ1-1 . TRBV6-5 . CASSSYRDTEAFF TGTGCCAGCAGTTCGTACAGGGATACTGAAGCTTTCTTT
TRBJ1-1 TRBD1 TRBV6-5 . CASSTGVRAFF TGTGCCAGCAGCACAGGGGTGCGAGCTTTCTTT
TRBJ2-1 TRBD2 TRBV7-2 . CASSFSLAGGKGEQFF TGTGCCAGCAGCTTCTCCCTAGCGGGGGGGAAGGGTGAGCAGTTCTTC
TRBJ1-5 . TRBV25-1 . CASSEQADSNQPQHF TGTGCCAGCAGTGAACAGGCAGATAGCAATCAGCCCCAGCATTTT
TRBJ1-4 TRBD1 TRBV10-3 few CAISEAGGHEKLFF TGTGCCATCAGTGAGGCAGGGGGCCATGAAAAACTGTTTTTT
TRBJ2-7 . TRBV7-2 . CASSLGGASYEQYF TGTGCCAGCAGCTTAGGGGGCGCTTCCTACGAGCAGTACTTC
TRBJ2-3 . TRBV27 . CASSLGRVDTQYF TGTGCCAGCAGTCTCGGGCGGGTAGATACGCAGTATTTT
TRBJ2-2 TRBD2 TRBV9 . CASSRGGLVPTGELFF TGTGCCAGCTCCCGGGGGGGGCTAGTACCGACCGGGGAGCTGTTTTTT
TRBJ2-3 . TRBV30 . CAWSLTSSTDTQYF TGTGCCTGGAGTCTTACAAGTAGCACAGATACGCAGTATTTT
TRBJ1-6 TRBD1 TRBV5-8 few CASSLAGGEGNSPLHF TGTGCCAGCAGCTTGGCAGGGGGCGAGGGTAATTCACCCCTCCACTTT
TRBJ1-6 . TRBV19 once CASSPRNNSPLHF TGTGCCAGTAGTCCCCGTAATAATTCACCCCTCCACTTT
TRBJ2-7 TRBD2 TRBV7-9 . CASSSSGLAGMPLYEQYF TGTGCCAGCAGCTCCAGCGGACTAGCGGGGATGCCGTTGTACGAGCAGTACTTC
TRBJ2-3 . TRBV2 . CASRSGSTDTQYF TGTGCCAGCAGATCCGGGAGCACAGATACGCAGTATTTT
TRBJ1-4 TRBD1 TRBV29-1 once CSVRTGATNEKLFF TGCAGCGTTCGCACAGGGGCAACTAATGAAAAACTGTTTTTT
TRBJ2-7 TRBD1 TRBV27 . CASSLFAGQGGYEQYF TGTGCCAGCAGTTTATTTGCGGGACAGGGGGGGTACGAGCAGTACTTC
TRBJ1-4 . TRBV19 . CASSYLPKGGEKLFF TGTGCCAGTAGTTACCTTCCCAAAGGGGGTGAAAAACTGTTTTTT